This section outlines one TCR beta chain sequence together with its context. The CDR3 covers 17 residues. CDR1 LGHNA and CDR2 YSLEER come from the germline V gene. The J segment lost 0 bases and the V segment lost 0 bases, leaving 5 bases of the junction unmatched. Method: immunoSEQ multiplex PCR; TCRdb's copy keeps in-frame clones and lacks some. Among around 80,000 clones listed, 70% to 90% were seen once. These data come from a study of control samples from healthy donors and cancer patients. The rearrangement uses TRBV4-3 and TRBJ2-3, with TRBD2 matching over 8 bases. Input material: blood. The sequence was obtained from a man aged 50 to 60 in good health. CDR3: CASSQDPRGGSTDTQYF. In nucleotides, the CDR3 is TGCGCCAGCAGCCAAGACCCTCGGGGGGGAAGCACAGATACGCAGTATTTT.